This TCR beta chain derives from a study of spatial heterogeneity in lung cancer. Findings and limits, study-wide: Within tumors, counts of expanded alpha and beta TCRs tracked tumor mutation counts.

This CDR3 comprises 18 residues. V was pared by 2 bases and J by 0 bases, with 9 bases of the junction left unmatched. Germline loops: CDR1 SGHTA, CDR2 FQGNSA. This clonotype occurred many times. What it recognizes is unknown. TCRdb used MiXCR to reprocess the 5' RACE reads, holding one entry per CDR3 protein. The sample shows fewer than 9,500 distinct CDR3 sequences, just under 3% of them seen only once. Time point given: sample taken at primary tumor resection. Sequencing covered unsorted whole RNA taken from tumor, nontumor lung or frozen PBMC. This specimen consisted of lung tumor tissue, obtained at surgery. This clonotype was obtained from a male donor with early-stage non-small cell lung cancer. This chain uses TRBV7-2 with TRBJ2-1, with 8 bases fitting TRBD1. CDR3 nucleotide sequence: TGTGCCAGCAGCTTATTTTTTACCGGGACAGGCTCCTACAATGAGCAGTTCTTC. It codes for CASSLFFTGTGSYNEQFF.